This entry lists 9 T cell receptor beta chains sequenced from one sample in a study of OX40 agonist ivuxolimab in advanced cancers. Using immunoSEQ multiplex PCR, the repertoire was profiled, and TCRdb retains in-frame clones only, with some absent. The sample records about 93,000 clones, 85% to 95% being singletons. The source was CD4+ or CD8+ T cells sorted from blood, collected in a trial of the OX40 agonist ivuxolimab. The receptors were sampled from an adult with an advanced solid tumor such as melanoma, head and neck, liver or kidney cancer.

The chain carries TRBV5-5 and TRBJ1-2; perhaps TRBD1 as D (5 bases). The V end was cut by 0 bases, the J end by 7 bases, with 7 bases between. The length of the CDR3 is 12 residues. Germline V gene data show CDR1 as SGHKS and CDR2 as YYEKEE (reference sequence). The CDR3 here is CASSLARAGYTF. CDR3 DNA: TGTGCCAGCAGCTTGGCCAGGGCTGGCTACACCTTC. Combining the CDR3 with reference TRBV5-5 and TRBJ1-2 gives the whole variable domain DAGVTQSPTHLIKTRGQQVTLRCSPISGHKSVSWYQQVLGQGPQFIFQYYEKEERGRGNFPDRFSARQFPNYSSELNVNALLLGDSALYLCASSLARAGYTFGSGTRLTVV.

This clone showed up just a few times. The chain couples TRBV4-1 to TRBJ2-3, with a tentative D call TRBD2 (6 bases). Trimming shortened V by 6 bases and J by 1 base, and 8 bases separated the two germline ends. Germline V gene sequence: CDR1 MGHRA, CDR2 YSYEKL. This CDR3 is built from 13 residues. DNA of the CDR3: TGCGCCAGCAGACTAGCCGGCACAGATACGCAGTATTTT. This encodes CASRLAGTDTQYF.

This chain connects TRBV27 to TRBJ2-1, with 9 nucleotides matching TRBD2. The J segment lost 9 bases and the V segment lost 6 bases, leaving 9 bases of the junction unmatched. The germline V gene has CDR1 MNHEY and CDR2 SMNVEV (reference sequence). The CDR3 loop spans 14 amino acids. The CDR3 region has the DNA TGTGCCAGCAGAACGGGCGGGAGGGCCGTTGAGCAGTTCTTC. The encoded protein is CASRTGGRAVEQFF.

The CDR3 sequence: CASSLGVTEHRFEAFF. The CDR3, as DNA: TGTGCCAGCAGCTTAGGAGTTACGGAACACAGGTTTGAAGCTTTCTTT. The chain has TRBV7-8 and TRBJ1-1, with D maybe TRBD1 (5 bases). The CDR3 has 16 residues. Germline CDR1 is SGHVS and CDR2 is FQNEAQ. The ends were cut back, 1 base at V and 7 bases at J, with 19 bases in the middle.

The V gene is TRBV6-1, the J gene TRBJ1-2, with a possible D match to TRBD1 (5 bases). Germline loops: CDR1 MNHNS, CDR2 SASEGT. The CDR3 extends over 12 amino acids. Trimming stripped 9 bases from V and 6 bases from J, with 14 bases between. The CDR3 protein is CASQGVPDGYTF. The DNA of the CDR3 is TGTGCCAGTCAAGGGGTACCGGATGGCTACACCTTC.

The J gene is TRBJ1-1, the V gene TRBV5-4; 8 bases align to TRBD1. V lost 0 bases and J lost 6; bases outside the gene matches: 16. Germline V gene data show CDR1 as SGHNT and CDR2 as YYREEE (reference sequence). The CDR3 is 18 residues long. The CDR3 loop is CASSLDPRDRRMGPEAFF. The CDR3 DNA reads TGTGCCAGCAGCTTGGATCCGAGGGACAGGAGAATGGGCCCTGAAGCTTTCTTT. The complete variable domain, with remaining parts taken from reference TRBV5-4 and TRBJ1-1, reads ETGVTQSPTHLIKTRGQQVTLRCSSQSGHNTVSWYQQALGQGPQFIFQYYREEENGRGNFPPRFSGLQFPNYSSELNVNALELDDSALYLCASSLDPRDRRMGPEAFFGQGTRLTVV.

J is TRBJ2-7 and V is TRBV4-3, with TRBD2 as a possible D gene (6 bases). CDR3 length equals 17 residues. The germline V gene encodes CDR1 LGHNA and CDR2 YSLEER. The V and J ends lost 0 bases and 2 bases respectively, with 17 bases between them. This CDR3 reads CASSQDHPGGAAYEQYF. CDR3 nucleotide sequence: TGCGCCAGCAGCCAAGACCACCCTGGCGGGGCCGCCTACGAGCAGTACTTC.

The V gene is TRBV27, the J gene TRBJ1-2; maybe TRBD1 (6 bases). The CDR3 totals 18 residues. CDR1 and CDR2 from the germline V gene are MNHEY and SMNVEV (reference sequence). The V end lost 5 bases, the J end lost 8 bases, and 30 bases lay between the germline ends. The CDR3 region has the DNA TGTGCCAGCAGTGGTGGCCTAGGATACAGGGAAGGGTGGTACGGCTACACCTTC. Its protein is CASSGGLGYREGWYGYTF.

This sequence joins TRBV19 and TRBJ1-1, with D unclear. The CDR3 loop spans 13 amino acids. Germline V gene data show CDR1 as LNHDA and CDR2 as SQIVND (reference sequence). V shed 6 bases and J shed 5 bases, with 13 bases lying between them. The DNA for the CDR3 is TGTGCCAGTAGCATTTCGGGCTGGACTGAAGCTTTCTTT. Translated, it gives CASSISGWTEAFF. The full variable domain, completed using reference TRBV19 and TRBJ1-1, is DGGITQSPKYLFRKEGQNVTLSCEQNLNHDAMYWYRQDPGQGLRLIYYSQIVNDFQKGDIAEGYSVSREKKESFPLTVTSAQKNPTAFYLCASSISGWTEAFFGQGTRLTVV.